This passage covers 29 T cell receptor beta chains from one sample sequenced in a study of shared clonotypes between healthy human individuals. Sequencing was performed with immunoSEQ multiplex PCR; in TCRdb, only in-frame clones are kept and a portion is missing. The sample holds 550,000 to 800,000 clones, around 90% seen once. The sequencing input was memory CD8+ T cells from PBMCs. The subset: CD45RO+ cells pooled with CCR7-negative TemRA cells. Receptors originate from a young man in good health. Some clones in this sample may be carry-over from other donors' samples.

The rearrangement joins TRBV27 to TRBJ2-7; 8 bases match TRBD2. The CDR3 has 15 residues. From germline, CDR1 is MNHEY and CDR2 SMNVEV (reference sequence). The ends lost 6 bases at V and 1 base at J; junction bases unmatched: 8. CDR3 in amino acids: CASSALAGASYEQYF. In nucleotides, the CDR3 is TGTGCCAGCAGCGCGCTAGCGGGCGCTTCCTACGAGCAGTACTTC.

V gene TRBV27 combines with J gene TRBJ1-1; possibly TRBD1 for D (6 bases). The V end lost 1 base, the J end lost 5 bases, and 11 bases lay between the germline ends. The CDR3 spans 14 residues. In germline, CDR1 is MNHEY, CDR2 SMNVEV (reference sequence). The CDR3 DNA sequence: TGTGCCAGCAGTTTATACAGGGATGGTACTGAAGCTTTCTTT. It codes for CASSLYRDGTEAFF.

The CDR3 spells CASSTRDRLGQYF. Written as DNA, the CDR3 is TGTGCCAGTAGTACTCGGGACCGGCTAGGGCAGTACTTC. The chain combines TRBV19 with TRBJ2-7; D possibly matches TRBD1 or TRBD2 (5 bases each). Germline CDR1 and CDR2: LNHDA and SQIVND (reference sequence). The V end was cut by 4 bases, the J end by 9 bases, with 16 bases between. The CDR3 consists of 13 residues.

The V call is TRBV29-1, the J call TRBJ1-2; D not resolved. This CDR3 is 11 amino acids long. Germline loops: CDR1 SQVTM, CDR2 ANQGSEA. Deletions cut 6 bases from V and 8 bases from J, with 13 bases between. The DNA for the CDR3 is TGCAGCGTGAGGGCCTATGAAGGCTACACCTTC. Protein: CSVRAYEGYTF.

The chain carries TRBV5-8 and TRBJ2-7, with TRBD2 identical over 8 bases. The CDR3 contains 16 residues. After removal of 2 bases from V and 5 bases from J, the junction contained 12 bases not matched to a gene. Germline-derived CDR1 and CDR2 are SGHTS and YDEGEE. The CDR3, as DNA: TGTGCCAGCAGCTTTTCGCCGGGACTAGACTATCACGAGCAGTACTTC. Its translation: CASSFSPGLDYHEQYF.

The chain links TRBV7-3 to TRBJ2-5, with 7 bases aligning to TRBD1. V lost 5 bases, J lost 4 bases, and 10 bases stayed unmatched. Germline lookup yields CDR1 SGHTA and CDR2 FQGTGA. CDR3 length: 15 residues. CDR3 in amino acids: CASSISGTDGETQYF. CDR3 DNA sequence: TGTGCCAGCAGCATCTCAGGGACAGACGGAGAGACCCAGTACTTC.

The V call is TRBV6-5, the J call TRBJ2-5, with a tentative D call TRBD2 (5 bases). The V end was cut by 6 bases, the J end by 8 bases, with 10 bases between. Germline V lookup: CDR1 MNHEY, CDR2 SVGAGI. The length of the CDR3 is 11 residues. The CDR3 nucleotides read TGTGCCAGCAGCTCCGAGGGAACCCAGTACTTC. The encoded protein is CASSSEGTQYF.

The CDR3 region is CASSPGLLSYEQYF. In DNA, the CDR3 is TGTGCCAGCAGCCCGGGACTCCTCTCCTACGAGCAGTACTTC. The chain joins TRBV5-8 to TRBJ2-7, with D perhaps matching TRBD2 (6 bases). The CDR3 length is 14 residues. Trimming cost V 4 bases and J 0 bases, with 11 bases left between them. Germline V gene sequence: CDR1 SGHTS, CDR2 YDEGEE.

J is TRBJ2-1 and V is TRBV7-9; D is ambiguous. The CDR3 is 13 amino acids. V was pared by 2 bases and J by 3 bases, with 5 bases between. Germline assignment: CDR1 SEHNR and CDR2 FQNEAQ (reference sequence). The CDR3 here is CASSLPIYNEQFF. CDR3 DNA sequence: TGTGCCAGCAGCTTACCGATCTACAATGAGCAGTTCTTC.

The sample holds one count of this clone. The chain employs TRBV27 and TRBJ2-7, with D possibly being TRBD1 (5 bases). Looked up from germline, CDR1 is MNHEY and CDR2 is SMNVEV (reference sequence). This CDR3 has 16 residues. V was clipped by 2 bases and J by 1 base, with 15 bases between them. CDR3 amino acids: CASSLIVARVSYEQYF. The CDR3 coding sequence is TGTGCCAGCAGTTTAATCGTCGCCAGGGTTTCCTACGAGCAGTACTTC.

This clone has a single count. This CDR3 is CASSHSGTSGDTQYF. CDR3 DNA sequence: TGCGCCAGCAGTCACTCCGGGACTAGCGGAGATACGCAGTATTTT. The chain employs TRBV4-1 and TRBJ2-3; TRBD2 matches at 11 bases. The CDR3 consists of 15 residues. V was clipped by 6 bases and J by 5 bases; unmatched bases: 7. The germline gives CDR1 MGHRA, CDR2 YSYEKL.

The V gene is TRBV19, the J gene TRBJ1-2, with D uncertain. The germline CDR1 and CDR2 sequences are LNHDA and SQIVND (reference sequence). V was shortened by 1 base and J by 4 bases, with 7 bases between the two germline ends. This CDR3 region has 13 residues. DNA for the CDR3: TGTGCCAGTAGTATAGGACCCTCCTATGGCTACACCTTC. It specifies CASSIGPSYGYTF.

This CDR3 is CASSPPGLRNEQFF. CDR3 DNA sequence: TGCGCCAGCAGCCCTCCTGGGCTCCGCAATGAGCAGTTCTTC. J is TRBJ2-1 and V is TRBV4-3; no firm D call. Germline CDR1 LGHNA, CDR2 YSLEER. This CDR3 contains 14 residues. V was trimmed by 4 bases and J by 6 bases, leaving 13 bases between them.

The CDR3 DNA reads TGTGCCAGCAGCTTACCGCCTACCGGGACCTACTCCTACGAGCAGTACTTC. Translated, it gives CASSLPPTGTYSYEQYF. V and J are TRBV7-9 and TRBJ2-7; D tentatively fits TRBD1 or TRBD2 (5 bases each). Germline V lookup: CDR1 SEHNR, CDR2 FQNEAQ (reference sequence). Trimming left V 2 bases short and J 0 bases short, with 17 bases between. CDR3 length equals 17 residues.

The chain couples TRBV5-1 to TRBJ1-2; the match to TRBD1 covers 10 bases. The CDR3 spans 15 residues. V shed 1 base, J shed 4 bases, and the junction held 4 bases outside the gene matches. Germline V gene sequence: CDR1 SGHRS, CDR2 YFSETQ. This chain's CDR3 is CASSLNGQGGYGYTF. For the CDR3, the DNA is TGCGCCAGCAGCTTGAACGGACAGGGGGGCTATGGCTACACCTTC.

J is TRBJ2-2 and V is TRBV9; D perhaps matches TRBD1 (6 bases). The CDR3 sequence is 15 residues long. The V end lost 3 bases, the J end lost 3 bases, and 12 bases lay between the germline ends. Germline CDR1 SGDLS, CDR2 YYNGEE. The DNA of the CDR3 is TGTGCCAGCAGCGCCGCAGGGGTAGACACCGGGGAGCTGTTTTTT. It is translated as CASSAAGVDTGELFF. The variable domain in full, completed from reference TRBV9 and TRBJ2-2, reads DSGVTQTPKHLITATGQRVTLRCSPRSGDLSVYWYQQSLDQGLQFLIQYYNGEERAKGNILERFSAQQFPDLHSELNLSSLELGDSALYFCASSAAGVDTGELFFGEGSRLTVL.

The V gene is TRBV10-3, the J gene TRBJ2-7; D is perhaps TRBD1 (6 bases). V lost 0 bases and J 3 bases, leaving 9 bases between the germline ends. The CDR3 is 14 residues long. Germline CDR1 is ENHRY and CDR2 is SYGVKD. CDR3 residues: CAISESGGDYEQYF. The DNA of the CDR3 is TGTGCCATCAGTGAGTCAGGGGGTGACTACGAGCAGTACTTC.

The rearrangement links TRBV7-6 to TRBJ1-1; the D gene is possibly TRBD1 (6 bases). Germline CDR1 and CDR2: SGHVS and FNYEAQ. V dropped 4 bases and J dropped 3 bases, with 9 bases sitting between them. There are 13 residues in the CDR3. DNA for the CDR3: TGTGCCAGCAGCTCCGGACAGCACACTGAAGCTTTCTTT. The encoded protein is CASSSGQHTEAFF.

The chain has TRBV7-9 and TRBJ2-3; the match to TRBD1 covers 8 bases. The germline V gene has CDR1 SEHNR and CDR2 FQNEAQ (reference sequence). The CDR3 runs 18 residues. Trimming removed 0 bases from V and 3 bases from J; junction bases left unmatched: 11. The CDR3 here is CASSLAVLTGEETDTQYF. Written as DNA, the CDR3 is TGTGCCAGCAGCTTAGCCGTCCTGACAGGGGAGGAAACAGATACGCAGTATTTT.

V usage is TRBV7-6 and J usage is TRBJ2-2; D ambiguous. The germline gives CDR1 SGHVS, CDR2 FNYEAQ. Trimming pared 1 base from V and 4 bases from J, leaving 7 bases between. The CDR3 totals 14 residues. Written as DNA, the CDR3 is TGTGCCAGCAGCTTAGTCCTAGTCACCGGGGAGCTGTTTTTT. Translated, it gives CASSLVLVTGELFF.

The CDR3: CAWNPGQGYEQYF. The DNA of the CDR3 is TGTGCCTGGAATCCGGGACAGGGGTACGAGCAGTACTTC. The chain is built from TRBV30 and TRBJ2-7, with 10 positions matching TRBD1. Trimming at V came to 4 bases and at J to 4 bases, leaving 4 bases not matched to a gene. The CDR3 is made up of 13 amino acids. Germline-derived CDR1 and CDR2 are GTSNPN and SVGIG (reference sequence). Based on the CDR3 plus reference TRBV30 and TRBJ2-7, the full variable domain is SQTIHQWPATLVQPVGSPLSLECTVEGTSNPNLYWYRQAAGRGLQLLFYSVGIGQISSEVPQNLSASRPQDRQFILSSKKLLLSDSGFYLCAWNPGQGYEQYFGPGTRLTVT.

The chain couples TRBV7-6 to TRBJ2-7, with D maybe TRBD2 (7 bases). V was pared by 7 bases and J by 7 bases, with 17 bases between. From germline, CDR1 is SGHVS and CDR2 FNYEAQ. The CDR3 loop spans 13 amino acids. The CDR3 region is CASTPGGLREQYF. The CDR3 bases are TGTGCCAGCACCCCGGGGGGCCTGAGGGAGCAGTACTTC.

V is TRBV9 and J is TRBJ2-7; TRBD2 agrees at 9 bases. The germline gives CDR1 SGDLS, CDR2 YYNGEE. Trimming removed 0 bases from V and 0 bases from J; junction bases left unmatched: 1. The CDR3 loop spans 15 amino acids. CDR3 sequence reads: CASSVDSGSSYEQYF. The CDR3 nucleotides are TGTGCCAGCAGCGTAGATAGCGGGAGCTCCTACGAGCAGTACTTC.

Here the CDR3 reads CASSLLGRAYEQYF. The DNA of the CDR3 is TGTGCCAGCAGTTTATTGGGACGGGCCTACGAGCAGTACTTC. The gene calls are TRBV28 and TRBJ2-7; D may match TRBD1 or TRBD2 (5 bases each). Trimming cost V 1 base and J 2 bases, with 9 bases left between them. Germline V gene sequence: CDR1 MDHEN, CDR2 SYDVKM. This CDR3 spans 14 amino acids.

The chain joins TRBV29-1 to TRBJ2-1, with D perhaps TRBD2 (5 bases). CDR1 and CDR2 (germline): SQVTM, ANQGSEA. V was shortened by 3 bases and J by 3 bases, with 12 bases between the two germline ends. The CDR3 contains 14 residues. CDR3 sequence reads: CSVEPSEGYNEQFF. Here the CDR3 DNA reads TGCAGCGTTGAGCCCAGCGAGGGCTACAATGAGCAGTTCTTC.

A remark on this clone: In the same sample, other DNA sequences code for this CDR3. The V call is TRBV4-1, the J call TRBJ2-7; the match to TRBD2 covers 7 bases. There are 14 residues in the CDR3. Trimming at V came to 0 bases and at J to 7 bases, leaving 6 bases not matched to a gene. Germline assignment: CDR1 MGHRA and CDR2 YSYEKL. CDR3 DNA sequence: TGCGCCAGCAGCCAAGAGGGCCGGGGGGATGAGCAGTACTTC. Translating it yields CASSQEGRGDEQYF.

This chain uses TRBV6-5 with TRBJ1-2, with D uncertain. CDR3 length equals 13 residues. The V and J ends lost 3 bases and 5 bases respectively, with 10 bases between them. CDR1 is MNHEY and CDR2 is SVGAGI in the germline V gene. CDR3 bases: TGTGCCAGCAGTTATTTGGCAGCTTATGGCTACACCTTC. It specifies CASSYLAAYGYTF.

V is TRBV7-2 and J is TRBJ2-7; TRBD1 is a possible D gene (6 bases). Trimming left V 5 bases short and J 5 bases short, with 16 bases between. The CDR3 length is 14 residues. CDR1 and CDR2 from the germline V gene are SGHTA and FQGNSA. The CDR3 coding sequence is TGTGCCAGCAGCCCTTGGAACAGGGCCCACGAGCAGTACTTC. The encoded protein is CASSPWNRAHEQYF.

This clone was counted between two and nine times. This chain links TRBV28 with TRBJ1-1, with a possible D match to TRBD1 (6 bases). CDR1 is MDHEN, CDR2 SYDVKM, per germline. The CDR3 loop spans 14 amino acids. V shed 3 bases and J shed 1 base, with 9 bases lying between them. In DNA, the CDR3 is TGTGCCAGCAGTTTGGACAGTCAGAACACTGAAGCTTTCTTT. Protein: CASSLDSQNTEAFF.